This TCR beta chain was captured by sequencing in a study of cytomegalovirus exposure and HLA in healthy donors (dated by TCRdb to 2017 to 2019). About the full investigation: In an earlier analysis of 587 of the donors, 250 to 350 Gb of sequence data and 100 million or so unique TCR beta sequences from 150 million to 200 million T cells were reported. Typing coverage varied by locus: roughly 620-630 donors for A, B, C, DRB1 and DQB1; more than 500 for DQA1; over 600 for DPA1; about 450 for DPB1. Among roughly 400 genotyped donors of the cohort, an average of approximately 240,000 unique TCR beta nucleotide sequences was sequenced per donor, of which approximately 19% were non-productive. To study patterns of TCR occurrence, a later analysis re-analyzed previously published TCR beta repertoires from just over 650 donors and added high-resolution HLA genotyping. Donor age, sex, ethnicity and CMV serostatus were compiled together with the repertoire data. Around 320 gigabases of sequencing data and approximately 85 million unique TCR sequences were included in an early release covering around 600 HLA-typed donors. The study aimed to test whether cataloging public T cell receptors could reveal signatures of past pathogen exposure. HLA typing included class I and class II loci at four-digit resolution. In addition to the first cohort of 666 subjects, a separate validation cohort of 100 to 150 different subjects was used. An earlier analysis of 587 of the donors used high-throughput TCR beta sequencing to judge whether each TCR beta V gene segment behaved as functional or pseudogenic. Roughly five DR-DQ haplotypes were handled as single units for association and clustering because linkage in the cohort was strong. A later genetic analysis used genome-wide SNP genotypes for about 60% of the roughly 670 donors, treating that subset as a discovery cohort. To predict cytomegalovirus infection status, the study combined high-throughput TCR immunosequencing, statistical association of individual TCRs with disease status, and machine learning. The study used immunosequencing to profile the T cell repertoires of some 600 subjects and linked those repertoires to cytomegalovirus serostatus. The genetic ancestry cluster associated with self-reported Caucasian donors included about four fifths of the 300 to 400 genotyped donors. All discovery cohort repertoires had been generated using a single sequencing platform. In the later analysis, no new phenotypic data were used to find candidate immune exposures; instead, reliance was placed on TCR beta sequences and their occurrence across donors. The research as a whole found: Because counts were too low, 15 to 20 rarely observed V segments, including chromosome 9 orphons, were left out of the earlier analysis of 500 to 650 of the donors. Only TCR beta chains were sequenced in this cohort, and the absence of alpha or paired-chain data limited detectable features. Because HLA typing was missing for some donors at each locus, association tests included only the typed subset. Assigning TCR associations to individual alleles was difficult when HLA alleles, especially DR and DQ, strongly co-occurred. The classifier was reported to diagnose cytomegalovirus status with high specificity and sensitivity in both the original and validation cohorts. The authors suggested that the approach could potentially be generalized to other disease states and immunological phenotypes. A later analysis found that HLA-associated TCR beta chains were more clonally expanded and had lower generation probabilities than equally common non-associated chains. A further reported finding was that TCR beta sequences accurately predicted the HLA-A and HLA-B alleles for most subjects in the first cohort. At a false discovery rate of 0.05, a later analysis linked about 16,000 TCR beta sequences to specific HLA alleles. Some IMGT-functional V segments, including TRBV6-2 and TRBV6-3, could not be distinguished by the 87-base-pair reads and were therefore excluded. In a later analysis, the rate of TCR association differed among HLA loci, with DRB1 alleles having the most associated TCRs and HLA-C alleles having the fewest. Most TCR sequences were observed very rarely across donors, whereas some public TCRs were present in many individuals. Roughly uniform sequencing depth across donors was assumed in presence/absence analyses, although this assumption may not hold. Most CMV-associated TCR beta chains appeared to be HLA-restricted in a later analysis, and the HLA associations seemed to be driven largely by CMV exposure. Correlated functional status among segregating V segments might reflect linkage disequilibrium, but an unknown experimental factor could not be ruled out. In an earlier analysis of under 600 of the donors, most TCR beta V segments were observed in productive rearrangements about 87% or about 30% of the time, broadly matching IMGT annotations. The study listed 150 to 200 TCR beta chains as associated with cytomegalovirus. In a later analysis, several top co-occurrence clusters were reported to appear linked to parvovirus B19, influenza, CMV and Epstein-Barr virus. Immune exposure information for the cohort was limited to CMV serostatus. According to a later genetic analysis, donors in an Asian-associated ancestry cluster had fewer N-insertions in productive TCRs than the approximately 670-donor mean. V-gene and J-gene trimming of TCR beta chains was associated with a missense DCLRE1C variant in a later genetic analysis, and the association was replicated in an independent cohort. A cluster of highly shared sequence variants was judged likely to represent a technical artifact of the sequencing pipeline. In vitro tests confirmed that three of the cytomegalovirus-associated TCR beta chains recognize cytomegalovirus antigens.

The method behind the library was the immunoSEQ multiplex PCR assay. For the multiplex PCR, a mixture combining 60 forward primers for TCR Vbeta segments and 13 reverse primers for TCR Jbeta segments was used. The CDR3 region of rearranged TCR beta genes was amplified from genomic DNA with a multiplex PCR assay. The amplified TCR beta libraries were sequenced on the Illumina HiSeq System as 87-base-pair reads. The authors' pipeline ran thus. In a later analysis, around 80 million unique TCR beta chains were counted across the approximately 620 repertoires, and around 10 million of these chains were shared by at least two donors. Raw reads were error-corrected and collapsed into unique sequences by a nearest-neighbor algorithm in which closely related sequences were merged to remove PCR and sequencing errors. To assign V, D and J gene segments, CDR3 sequences were aligned to IMGT reference sequences. For a sequence to be retained, a match of at least six nucleotides was required to both a V gene segment and a J gene segment. A rearrangement counted as productive if the CDR3 had no stop codons and remained in frame with V and J, and every other rearrangement counted as non-productive. CDR3 was defined according to IMGT convention as the region running from the second conserved V-encoded cysteine to the conserved J-encoded phenylalanine. The earlier analysis of roughly 590 of the donors excluded sequences that lacked an unambiguous match to a single V gene segment. An earlier analysis of about 590 of the donors classified V segments as functional when productive rearrangements were above 56.7% and as segregating when the standard deviation between donors was above 5%. To diagnose cytomegalovirus status from the catalog of TCR beta chain sequences, a statistical classification framework was built. A later analysis assigned V and J genes by comparing TCR nucleotide sequences with IMGT/GENE-DB human TR gene sequences. A later analysis assigned CDR3 sequences and most-parsimonious VDJ recombination scenarios with the TCRdist pipeline. A later analysis defined each TCR beta chain by its CDR3 amino acid sequence plus V-gene family, and excluded reads lacking a unique V-gene family. As a way to deal with suspected cross-contamination and a sequencing artifact, a later analysis dropped hundreds of nucleotide sequences that were highly shared and had low generation probability. For each public chain, a later analysis derived a clonal expansion index from normalized ranks of inferred template counts within each repertoire. In a later analysis, generation probabilities were computed with a VDJ recombination model fitted to out-of-frame rearrangements, and the resulting probabilities were checked against IGoR. In a later analysis, hypergeometric tests were used to score TCR-TCR, TCR-HLA and TCR-CMV co-occurrence, with a repertoire-size bias correction applied to TCR pairs. To estimate false discovery rates, a later analysis permuted the HLA or CMV assignments 20 times. In a later analysis, co-occurring TCRs were grouped using DBSCAN, with TCRdist sequence similarity added in when clustering inside HLA-allele-positive subsets. For co-occurrence clustering, repertoires with fewer than 30,000 or more than 120,000 public chains were excluded, along with a handful of repertoires with anomalous nucleotide sharing. TCRdb's version of the immuneACCESS table is confined to in-frame rearrangements and falls short of the full clone set. An unresolved V gene accounts for under half of the shortfall where checked; the remainder is of unknown origin. Clone size and the V and J calls come from that table; the DNA yielded D and trimming. The sample contains about 110,000 clones, roughly 67% of them found a single time. The ten largest clones capture roughly 8% of the sample.

In total, 666 healthy bone marrow donors made up the cohort. At the time of sampling, every cohort member was nominally healthy, though immune exposures that went unrecorded were likely present. The donor tested CMV seronegative and was one of the 352 seronegative cohort members. Each donor provided a peripheral blood sample, and peripheral blood mononuclear cells were used for TCR beta sequencing. The Qiagen DNeasy Blood Extraction Kit was used to extract genomic DNA from the blood cell samples. As regards this clone: Its recognized antigen is unknown. Per-base qualities were not stored, and no clone one base away is much larger.

Deletion took 5 bases off V and 5 bases off J, with a span of 19 bases between the germline ends. Looking up the germline V gene (reference sequence) yields CDR1 SEHNR and CDR2 FQNEAQ. The CDR3 starts with the cysteine, ends with the phenylalanine, and has 16 residues. This entry keeps only the CDR3 DNA: 48 bases, framed from base 1. The sample was PBMCs. The clonotype originates from a man between 35 and 55 years old in good health and CMV-seronegative. The chain uses TRBV7-9 and TRBJ1-5; no D gene call is confident. The CDR3 region has the sequence CASSRSEFSGDQPQHF. The sequenced DNA is TGTGCCAGCAGCCGAAGTGAGTTTTCGGGAGATCAGCCCCAGCATTTT.